A single T cell receptor (beta chain) is shown here with its context. V lost 0 bases to trimming and J lost 3 bases, with 11 bases between them. Germline V CDR1 and CDR2: SGHAT, FQNNGV. This CDR3 is 16 amino acids long. The data were produced by immunoSEQ multiplex PCR, yet TCRdb's version contains in-frame clones alone and is incomplete. The sample includes tens of thousands of clones, 75% to 90% seen only once; the top ten take under 15%. The sample belongs to a study of OX40 agonist ivuxolimab in advanced cancers. The specimen was CD4+ or CD8+ T cells sorted from blood, collected in a trial of the OX40 agonist ivuxolimab. The J gene is TRBJ2-2, the V gene TRBV11-2; D may correspond to TRBD1 or TRBD2 (5 bases each). The receptor's source is an adult with an advanced solid tumor such as melanoma, head and neck, liver or kidney cancer. The CDR3 nucleotides read TGTGCCAGCAGCTTAGATCAAGAGGGGTACACCGGGGAGCTGTTTTTT. Translation: CASSLDQEGYTGELFF.